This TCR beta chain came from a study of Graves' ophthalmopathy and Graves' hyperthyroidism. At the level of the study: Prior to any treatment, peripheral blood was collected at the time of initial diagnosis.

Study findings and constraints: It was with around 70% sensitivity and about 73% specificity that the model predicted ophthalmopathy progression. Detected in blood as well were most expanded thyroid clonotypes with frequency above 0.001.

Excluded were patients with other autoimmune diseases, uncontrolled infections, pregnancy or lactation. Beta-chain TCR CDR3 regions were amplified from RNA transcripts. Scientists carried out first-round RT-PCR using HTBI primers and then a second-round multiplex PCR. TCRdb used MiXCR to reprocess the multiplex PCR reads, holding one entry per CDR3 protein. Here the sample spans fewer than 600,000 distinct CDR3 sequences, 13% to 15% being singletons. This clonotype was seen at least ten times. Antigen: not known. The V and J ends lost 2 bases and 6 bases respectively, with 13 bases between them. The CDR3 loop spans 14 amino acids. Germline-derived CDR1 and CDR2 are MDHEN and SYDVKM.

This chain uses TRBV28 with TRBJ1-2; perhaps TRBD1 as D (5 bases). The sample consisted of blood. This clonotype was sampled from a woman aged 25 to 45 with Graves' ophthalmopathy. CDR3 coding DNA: TGTGCCAGCAGTTTAGGGTCAGGGTACGATGGCTACACCTTC. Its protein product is CASSLGSGYDGYTF.